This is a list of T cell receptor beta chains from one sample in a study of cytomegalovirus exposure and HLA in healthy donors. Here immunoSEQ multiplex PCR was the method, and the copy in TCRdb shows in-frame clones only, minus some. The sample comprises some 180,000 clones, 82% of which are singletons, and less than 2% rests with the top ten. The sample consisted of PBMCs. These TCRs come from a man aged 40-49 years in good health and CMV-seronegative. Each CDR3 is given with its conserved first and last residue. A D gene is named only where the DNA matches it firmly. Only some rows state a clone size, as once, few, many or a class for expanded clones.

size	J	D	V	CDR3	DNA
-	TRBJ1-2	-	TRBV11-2	CASSLSVGAGGYTF	TGTGCCAGCAGCTTAAGCGTGGGGGCGGGTGGCTACACCTTC
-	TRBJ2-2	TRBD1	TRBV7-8	CASSRGQGRTGELFF	TGTGCCAGCAGCCGTGGACAGGGAAGAACCGGGGAGCTGTTTTTT
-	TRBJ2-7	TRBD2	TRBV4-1	CASSQRSGGSHEQYF	TGCGCCAGCAGCCAACGTAGCGGGGGGAGCCACGAGCAGTACTTC
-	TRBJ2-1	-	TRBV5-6	CASSLRGARNEQFF	TGTGCCAGCAGCTTGCGGGGGGCGAGGAATGAGCAGTTCTTC
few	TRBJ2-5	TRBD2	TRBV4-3	CASRSGTSGGEETQYF	TGCGCCAGCAGGAGTGGGACTAGCGGGGGGGAAGAGACCCAGTACTTC
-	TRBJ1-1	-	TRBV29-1	CSDSGSPEAFF	TGCAGCGATTCAGGGTCCCCTGAAGCTTTCTTT
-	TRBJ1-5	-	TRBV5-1	CASSFEGGSQPQHF	TGCGCCAGCAGCTTCGAAGGAGGGTCGCAGCCCCAGCATTTT
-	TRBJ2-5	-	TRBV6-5	CASSPNTIQETQYF	TGTGCCAGCAGTCCGAACACGATACAAGAGACCCAGTACTTC
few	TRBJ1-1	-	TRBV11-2	CASRFRGGMNTEAFF	TGTGCCAGCAGGTTCAGGGGTGGCATGAACACTGAAGCTTTCTTT
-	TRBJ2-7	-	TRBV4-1	CASSQDRISHEQYF	TGCGCCAGCAGCCAAGATCGTATTAGCCACGAGCAGTACTTC
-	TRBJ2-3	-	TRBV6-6	CASSPMGQISTDTQYF	TGTGCCAGCAGTCCCATGGGGCAGATTAGCACAGATACGCAGTATTTT
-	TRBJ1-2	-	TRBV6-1	CASSEASGQSTYGYTF	TGTGCCAGCAGTGAAGCATCCGGACAGTCAACCTATGGCTACACCTTC
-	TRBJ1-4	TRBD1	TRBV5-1	CASSPAPGGGEKLFF	TGCGCCAGCAGCCCCGCACCAGGGGGAGGTGAAAAACTGTTTTTT
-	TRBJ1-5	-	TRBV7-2	CASSCVQPQHF	TGTGCCAGCAGCTGCGTTCAGCCCCAGCATTTT
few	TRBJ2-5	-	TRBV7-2	CASSPRTTRQETQYF	TGTGCCAGCAGCCCTAGGACTACCAGACAAGAGACCCAGTACTTC
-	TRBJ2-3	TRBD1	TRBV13	CASSSPGQGTDTQYF	TGTGCCAGCAGCTCCCCAGGACAGGGGACAGATACGCAGTATTTT
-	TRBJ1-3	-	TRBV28	CASSLFAGDGTIYF	TGTGCCAGCAGTTTATTTGCAGGGGACGGCACCATATATTTT
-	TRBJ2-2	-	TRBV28	CASSYLSFMSGNANTGELFF	TGTGCCAGCAGTTATTTATCCTTTATGTCGGGGAATGCGAACACCGGGGAGCTGTTTTTT
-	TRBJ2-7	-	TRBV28	CASRRTVLHEQYF	TGTGCCAGCAGACGGACAGTGCTTCACGAGCAGTACTTC
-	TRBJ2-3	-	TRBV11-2	CASSFREGYTQYF	TGTGCCAGCAGCTTCCGGGAAGGGTATACGCAGTATTTT
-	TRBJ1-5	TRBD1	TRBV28	CASSLTGQGPSQPQHF	TGTGCCAGCAGCCTGACTGGACAGGGTCCTTCTCAGCCCCAGCATTTT
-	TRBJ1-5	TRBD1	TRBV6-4	CASADRVRSNQPQHF	TGTGCCAGCGCCGACAGGGTACGAAGCAATCAGCCCCAGCATTTT
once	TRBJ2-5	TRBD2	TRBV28	CASSLSRDSAGRQETQYF	TGTGCCAGCAGTTTATCCCGGGACTCAGCGGGGAGACAAGAGACCCAGTACTTC
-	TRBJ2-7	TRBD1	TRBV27	CASGTDSYEQYF	TGTGCCAGCGGGACAGACTCCTACGAGCAGTACTTC
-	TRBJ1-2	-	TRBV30	CAWSRGGSYGYTF	TGTGCCTGGAGTCGAGGGGGTAGCTATGGCTACACCTTC
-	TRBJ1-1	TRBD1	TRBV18	CASSPAGQVATEAFF	TGTGCCAGCTCGCCAGCGGGACAGGTGGCCACTGAAGCTTTCTTT
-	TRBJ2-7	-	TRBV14	CASRRGLGEQYF	TGTGCCAGCAGGCGAGGTCTCGGTGAGCAGTACTTC
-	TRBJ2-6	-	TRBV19	CASSIGSNSGANVLTF	TGTGCCAGTAGTATCGGGTCCAACTCTGGGGCCAACGTCCTGACTTTC
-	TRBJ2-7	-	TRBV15	CATSRPQRYEQYF	TGTGCCACCAGCAGACCCCAGCGTTACGAGCAGTACTTC
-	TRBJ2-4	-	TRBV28	CASSPYRGITIQYF	TGTGCCAGCAGTCCTTATAGGGGAATAACCATTCAGTACTTC
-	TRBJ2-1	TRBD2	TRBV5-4	CASSLRIGSGGAVEQFF	TGTGCCAGCAGCTTACGGATAGGGAGCGGGGGGGCGGTGGAGCAGTTCTTC
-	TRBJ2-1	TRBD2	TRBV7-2	CASSLMTSGRNEQFF	TGTGCCAGCAGCTTAATGACTAGCGGCCGGAATGAGCAGTTCTTC
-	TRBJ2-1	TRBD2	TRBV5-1	CASSLGVAGGNEQFF	TGCGCCAGCAGCTTGGGAGTAGCGGGCGGTAATGAGCAGTTCTTC
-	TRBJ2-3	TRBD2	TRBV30	CAWSVGTSGIRTDTQYF	TGTGCCTGGAGTGTAGGGACTAGCGGGATACGCACAGATACGCAGTATTTT
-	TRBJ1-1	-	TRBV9	CASSARGGTGTSEAFF	TGTGCCAGCAGCGCCCGTGGAGGGACCGGCACCAGTGAAGCTTTCTTT
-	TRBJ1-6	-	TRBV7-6	CASRYTENSPLHF	TGTGCCAGCAGGTACACGGAGAATTCACCCCTCCACTTT
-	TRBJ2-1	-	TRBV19	CASSIQGGGTEQFF	TGTGCCAGTAGTATCCAGGGAGGGGGAACTGAGCAGTTCTTC
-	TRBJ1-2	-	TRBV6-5	CASGSVHGYTF	TGTGCCAGCGGTTCGGTCCATGGCTACACCTTC
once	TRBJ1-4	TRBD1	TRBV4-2	CASSRGQNEKLFF	TGTGCCAGCAGCCGGGGACAGAATGAAAAACTGTTTTTT
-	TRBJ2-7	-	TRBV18	CASSPTADRPGRQYF	TGTGCCAGCTCACCGACAGCCGACAGACCTGGTAGGCAGTACTTC
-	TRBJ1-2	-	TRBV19	CASSMSPPGYYGYTF	TGTGCCAGTAGTATGTCGCCTCCAGGGTACTATGGCTACACCTTC
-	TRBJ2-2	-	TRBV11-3	CASSLEGDTGELFF	TGTGCCAGCAGCTTAGAAGGGGACACCGGGGAGCTGTTTTTT
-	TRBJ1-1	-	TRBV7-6	CASSSGGKVLYMNTEAFF	TGTGCCAGCAGTTCTGGGGGGAAAGTACTCTACATGAACACTGAAGCTTTCTTT
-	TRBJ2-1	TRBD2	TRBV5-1	CASSPRTSGGYNEQFF	TGCGCCAGCAGCCCCAGGACTAGCGGGGGGTACAATGAGCAGTTCTTC
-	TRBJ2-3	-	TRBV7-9	CASTRRAGPFTDTQYF	TGTGCCAGCACCAGGAGGGCGGGGCCCTTCACAGATACGCAGTATTTT